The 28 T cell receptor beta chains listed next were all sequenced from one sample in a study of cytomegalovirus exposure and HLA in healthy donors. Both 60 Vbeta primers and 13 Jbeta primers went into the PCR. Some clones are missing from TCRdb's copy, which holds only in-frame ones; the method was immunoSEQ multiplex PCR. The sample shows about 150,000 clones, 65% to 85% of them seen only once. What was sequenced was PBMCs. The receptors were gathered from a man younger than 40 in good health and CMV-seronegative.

CDR3 loop: CASSSPTGGVPGELFF. The CDR3 DNA follows: TGCGCCAGCAGCTCGCCGACAGGGGGGGTACCCGGGGAGCTGTTTTTT. The chain has TRBV5-1 and TRBJ2-2, with 9 positions matching TRBD1. The ends lost 3 bases at V and 6 bases at J; junction bases unmatched: 9. The CDR3 length is 16 residues. Per the germline V gene, CDR1 is SGHRS and CDR2 is YFSETQ.

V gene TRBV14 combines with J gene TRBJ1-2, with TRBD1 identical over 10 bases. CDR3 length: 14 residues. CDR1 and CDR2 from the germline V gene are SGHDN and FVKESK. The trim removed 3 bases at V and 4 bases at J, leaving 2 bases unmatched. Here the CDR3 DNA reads TGTGCCAGCAGCCAGGGACAGGGGAGCTATGGCTACACCTTC. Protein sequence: CASSQGQGSYGYTF.

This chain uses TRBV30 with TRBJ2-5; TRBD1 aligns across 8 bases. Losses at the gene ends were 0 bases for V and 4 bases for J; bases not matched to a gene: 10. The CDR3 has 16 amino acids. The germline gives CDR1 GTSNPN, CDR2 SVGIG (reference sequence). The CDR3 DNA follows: TGTGCCTGGAGTGTAGGGGCAGGGGGCTCTATAGAGACCCAGTACTTC. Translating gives CAWSVGAGGSIETQYF.

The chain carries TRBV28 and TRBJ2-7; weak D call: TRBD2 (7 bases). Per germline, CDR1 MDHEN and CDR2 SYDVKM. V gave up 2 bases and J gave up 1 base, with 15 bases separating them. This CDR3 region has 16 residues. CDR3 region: CASSLARGALSYEQYF. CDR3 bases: TGTGCCAGCAGTTTAGCTCGGGGGGCCCTTTCCTACGAGCAGTACTTC.

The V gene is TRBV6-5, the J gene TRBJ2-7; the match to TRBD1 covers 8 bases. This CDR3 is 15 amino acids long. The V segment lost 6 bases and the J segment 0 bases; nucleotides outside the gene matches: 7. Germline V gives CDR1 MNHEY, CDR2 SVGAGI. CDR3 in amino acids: CASRVTGGVSYEQYF. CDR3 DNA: TGTGCCAGCAGGGTCACAGGGGGTGTCTCCTACGAGCAGTACTTC.

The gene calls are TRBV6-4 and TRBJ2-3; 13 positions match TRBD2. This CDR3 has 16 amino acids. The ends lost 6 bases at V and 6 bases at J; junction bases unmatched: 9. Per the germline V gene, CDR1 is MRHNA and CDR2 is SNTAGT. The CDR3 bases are TGTGCCAGCAGCGCCGGACTAGCGGGAGAAGGGGATACGCAGTATTTT. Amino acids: CASSAGLAGEGDTQYF.

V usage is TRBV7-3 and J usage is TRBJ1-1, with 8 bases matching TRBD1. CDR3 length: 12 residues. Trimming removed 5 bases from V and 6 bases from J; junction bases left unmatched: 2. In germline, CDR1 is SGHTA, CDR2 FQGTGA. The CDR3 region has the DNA TGTGCCAGCAGCCGGACAGGGTCTGAAGCTTTCTTT. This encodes CASSRTGSEAFF.

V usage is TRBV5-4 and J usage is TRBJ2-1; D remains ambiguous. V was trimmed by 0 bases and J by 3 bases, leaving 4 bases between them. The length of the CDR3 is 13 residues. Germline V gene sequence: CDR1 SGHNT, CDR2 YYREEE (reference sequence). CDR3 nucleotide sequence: TGTGCCAGCAGCTTGGCAGACTACAATGAGCAGTTCTTC. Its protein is CASSLADYNEQFF.

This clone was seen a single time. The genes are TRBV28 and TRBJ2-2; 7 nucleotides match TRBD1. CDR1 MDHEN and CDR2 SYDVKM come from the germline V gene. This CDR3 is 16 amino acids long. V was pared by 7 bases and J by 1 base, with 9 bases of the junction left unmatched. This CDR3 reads CASNYIRDRNTGELFF. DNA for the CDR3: TGTGCCAGCAACTATATCCGGGACAGGAACACCGGGGAGCTGTTTTTT.

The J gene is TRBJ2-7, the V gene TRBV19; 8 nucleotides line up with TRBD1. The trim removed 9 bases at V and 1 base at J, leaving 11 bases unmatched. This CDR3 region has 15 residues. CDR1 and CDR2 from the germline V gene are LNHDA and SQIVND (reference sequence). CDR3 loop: CASRADRAYSYEQYF. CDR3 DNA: TGTGCCAGCAGGGCGGACAGGGCCTATTCCTACGAGCAGTACTTC.

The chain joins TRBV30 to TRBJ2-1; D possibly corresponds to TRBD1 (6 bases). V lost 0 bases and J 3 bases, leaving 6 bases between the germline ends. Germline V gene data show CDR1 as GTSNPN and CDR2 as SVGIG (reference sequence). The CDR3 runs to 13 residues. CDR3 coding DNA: TGTGCCTGGAGTGTAGGGGGCTACAATGAGCAGTTCTTC. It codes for CAWSVGGYNEQFF.

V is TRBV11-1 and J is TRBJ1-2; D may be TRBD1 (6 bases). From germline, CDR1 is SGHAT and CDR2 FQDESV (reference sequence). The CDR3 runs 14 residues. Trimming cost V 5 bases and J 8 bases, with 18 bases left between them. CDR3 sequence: CASSPRAGAWGYTF. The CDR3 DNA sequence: TGTGCCAGCAGCCCGCGGGCAGGGGCCTGGGGCTACACCTTC.

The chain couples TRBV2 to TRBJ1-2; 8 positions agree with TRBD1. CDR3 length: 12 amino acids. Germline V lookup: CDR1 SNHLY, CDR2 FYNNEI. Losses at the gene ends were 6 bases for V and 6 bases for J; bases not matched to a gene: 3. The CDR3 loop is CASRPQGDGYTF. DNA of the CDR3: TGTGCCAGCAGACCACAGGGGGATGGCTACACCTTC.

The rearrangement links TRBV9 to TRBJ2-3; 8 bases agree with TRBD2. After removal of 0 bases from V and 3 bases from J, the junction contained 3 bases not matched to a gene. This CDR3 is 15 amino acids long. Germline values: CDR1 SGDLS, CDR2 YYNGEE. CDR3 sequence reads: CASSVAGGPTDTQYF. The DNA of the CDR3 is TGTGCCAGCAGCGTAGCGGGAGGGCCAACAGATACGCAGTATTTT.

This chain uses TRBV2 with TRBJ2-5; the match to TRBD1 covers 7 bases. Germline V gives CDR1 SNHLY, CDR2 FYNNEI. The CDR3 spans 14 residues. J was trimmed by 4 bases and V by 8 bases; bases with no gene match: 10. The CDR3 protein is CASSIKGARETQYF. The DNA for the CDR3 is TGTGCCAGCTCCATAAAGGGGGCAAGAGAGACCCAGTACTTC. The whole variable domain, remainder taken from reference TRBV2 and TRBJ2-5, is EPEVTQTPSHQVTQMGQEVILRCVPISNHLYFYWYRQILGQKVEFLVSFYNNEISEKSEIFDDQFSVERPDGSNFTLKIRSTKLEDSAMYFCASSIKGARETQYFGPGTRLLVL.

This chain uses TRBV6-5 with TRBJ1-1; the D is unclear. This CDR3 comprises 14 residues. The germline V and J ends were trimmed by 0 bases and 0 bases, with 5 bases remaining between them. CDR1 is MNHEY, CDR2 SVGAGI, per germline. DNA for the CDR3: TGTGCCAGCAGTTACTCTTCGGTGAACACTGAAGCTTTCTTT. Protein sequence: CASSYSSVNTEAFF.

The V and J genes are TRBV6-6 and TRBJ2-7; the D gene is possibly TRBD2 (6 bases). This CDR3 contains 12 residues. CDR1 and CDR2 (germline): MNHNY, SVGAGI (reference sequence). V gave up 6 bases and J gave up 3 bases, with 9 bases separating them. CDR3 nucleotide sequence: TGTGCCAGCAGCGGGACTTACTACGAGCAGTACTTC. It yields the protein CASSGTYYEQYF.

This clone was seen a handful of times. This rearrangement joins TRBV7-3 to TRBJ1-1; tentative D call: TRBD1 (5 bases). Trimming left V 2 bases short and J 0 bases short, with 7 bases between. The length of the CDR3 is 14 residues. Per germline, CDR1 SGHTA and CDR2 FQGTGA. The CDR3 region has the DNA TGTGCCAGCAGCTTACAGGGATTGAACACTGAAGCTTTCTTT. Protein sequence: CASSLQGLNTEAFF.

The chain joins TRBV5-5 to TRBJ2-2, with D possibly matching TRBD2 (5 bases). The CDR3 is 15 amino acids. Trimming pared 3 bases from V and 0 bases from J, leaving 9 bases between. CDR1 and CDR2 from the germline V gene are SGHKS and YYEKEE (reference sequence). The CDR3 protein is CASSSAGANTGELFF. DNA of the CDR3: TGTGCCAGCAGCTCCGCCGGGGCGAACACCGGGGAGCTGTTTTTT.

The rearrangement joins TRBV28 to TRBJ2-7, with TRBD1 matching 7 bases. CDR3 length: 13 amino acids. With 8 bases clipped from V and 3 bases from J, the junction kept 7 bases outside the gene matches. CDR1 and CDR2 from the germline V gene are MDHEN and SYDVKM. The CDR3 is CASCAGTVYEQYF. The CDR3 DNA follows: TGTGCCAGCTGCGCCGGGACAGTCTACGAGCAGTACTTC.

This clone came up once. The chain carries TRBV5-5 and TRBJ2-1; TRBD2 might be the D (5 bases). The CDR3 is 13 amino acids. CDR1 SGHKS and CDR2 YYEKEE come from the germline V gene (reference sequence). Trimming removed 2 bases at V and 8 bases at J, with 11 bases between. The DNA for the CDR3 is TGTGCCAGCAGCTTTTTGACTATAGATGAGCAGTTCTTC. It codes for CASSFLTIDEQFF.

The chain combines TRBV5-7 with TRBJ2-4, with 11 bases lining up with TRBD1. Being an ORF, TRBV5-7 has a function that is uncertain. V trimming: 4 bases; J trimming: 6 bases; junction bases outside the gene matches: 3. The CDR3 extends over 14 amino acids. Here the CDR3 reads CASSRTGGVNIQYF. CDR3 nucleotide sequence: TGTGCCAGCAGCAGGACAGGGGGCGTAAACATTCAGTACTTC.

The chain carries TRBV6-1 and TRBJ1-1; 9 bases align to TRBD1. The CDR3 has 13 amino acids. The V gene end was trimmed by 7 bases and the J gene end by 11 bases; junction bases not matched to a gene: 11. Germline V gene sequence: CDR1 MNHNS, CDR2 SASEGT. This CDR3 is CASIPGTGYRAFF. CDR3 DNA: TGTGCCAGCATCCCCGGGACAGGGTATAGGGCTTTCTTT.

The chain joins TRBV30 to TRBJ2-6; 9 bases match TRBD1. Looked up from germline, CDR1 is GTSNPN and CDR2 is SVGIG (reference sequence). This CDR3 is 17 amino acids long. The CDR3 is CALDRGQGTPGANVLTF. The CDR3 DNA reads TGTGCGCTCGACCGGGGACAGGGAACCCCTGGGGCCAACGTCCTGACTTTC.

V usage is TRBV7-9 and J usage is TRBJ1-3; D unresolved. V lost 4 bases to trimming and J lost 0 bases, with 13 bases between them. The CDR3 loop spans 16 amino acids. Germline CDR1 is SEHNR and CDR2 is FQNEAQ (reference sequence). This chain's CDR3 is CASSSARLSSGNTIYF. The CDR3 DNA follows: TGTGCCAGCAGCTCCGCCAGGTTAAGCTCTGGAAACACCATATATTTT.

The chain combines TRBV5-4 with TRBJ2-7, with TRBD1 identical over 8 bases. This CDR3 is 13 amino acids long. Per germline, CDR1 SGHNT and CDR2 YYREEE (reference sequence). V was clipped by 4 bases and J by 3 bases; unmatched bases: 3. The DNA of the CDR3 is TGTGCCAGCAGCCGGGACAGGTTCTACGAGCAGTACTTC. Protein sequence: CASSRDRFYEQYF.

The CDR3 DNA reads as TGTGCCAGCAGCCTCACCGTGGGACTTAATGAAAAACTGTTTTTT. Its protein is CASSLTVGLNEKLFF. This chain connects TRBV7-9 to TRBJ1-4; TRBD1 might be the D (5 bases). The CDR3 extends over 15 amino acids. Trimming removed 5 bases at V and 4 bases at J, with 14 bases between. From germline, CDR1 is SEHNR and CDR2 FQNEAQ (reference sequence). Full variable domain (outside the CDR3, taken from reference TRBV7-9 and TRBJ1-4): DTGVSQNPRHKITKRGQNVTFRCDPISEHNRLYWYRQTLGQGPEFLTYFQNEAQLEKSRLLSDRFSAERPKGSFSTLEIQRTEQGDSAMYLCASSLTVGLNEKLFFGSGTQLSVL.

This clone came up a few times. The CDR3 reads CASSRDRTSNEKLFF. CDR3 DNA sequence: TGTGCCAGTAGTAGGGACAGGACATCTAATGAAAAACTGTTTTTT. V is TRBV19 and J is TRBJ1-4; TRBD1 agrees at 8 bases. The germline V gene has CDR1 LNHDA and CDR2 SQIVND (reference sequence). Trimming removed 4 bases from V and 3 bases from J; junction bases left unmatched: 4. The CDR3 spans 15 residues.